A single sample gave rise to the 23 T cell receptor beta chains below, sequenced in a study of blood T cell repertoires in COVID-19. Measured with immunoSEQ multiplex PCR; TCRdb has only the in-frame clones, and not every one. This sample carries 120,000 or so clones, about 88% of them seen once, and the ten largest clones take 3.3%. Sequencing was carried out using peripheral blood. The receptors derive from a woman between 45 and 65 years old with acute or convalescent COVID-19.

The chain recombines TRBV18 with TRBJ2-1; 13 nucleotides match TRBD2. V trimming: 0 bases; J trimming: 0 bases; junction bases outside the gene matches: 2. The CDR3 totals 18 residues. The germline V gene has CDR1 KGHSH and CDR2 LQKENI. The CDR3 protein is CASSPPGTSGASYNEQFF. DNA for the CDR3: TGTGCCAGCTCACCACCGGGGACTAGCGGGGCCTCCTACAATGAGCAGTTCTTC.

The chain couples TRBV30 to TRBJ1-2; 9 bases match TRBD1. The germline CDR1 and CDR2 sequences are GTSNPN and SVGIG (reference sequence). This CDR3 region has 12 residues. V was pared by 6 bases and J by 6 bases, with 5 bases of the junction left unmatched. The CDR3 DNA reads as TGTGCCTGCGGGGACAGGGTGGATGGCTACACCTTC. This sequence encodes CACGDRVDGYTF.

The gene calls are TRBV3-1 (or the pseudogene TRBV3-2) and TRBJ2-3; D is unresolved. This CDR3 comprises 14 residues. V was cut by 0 bases and J by 2 bases, with 6 bases left in between. CDR1 and CDR2 (germline): LGHDT, YNNKEL (reference sequence). Written as DNA, the CDR3 is TGTGCCAGCAGCCAAGAGGGCTACACAGATACGCAGTATTTT. This translates into CASSQEGYTDTQYF.

Here the CDR3 reads CASSLKASSQETQYF. The CDR3 DNA reads as TGCGCCAGCAGCTTGAAAGCCTCTAGCCAAGAGACCCAGTACTTC. This sequence joins TRBV5-1 and TRBJ2-5; no clear D. The germline CDR1 and CDR2 sequences are SGHRS and YFSETQ. CDR3 length: 15 amino acids. V was trimmed by 1 base and J by 1 base, leaving 11 bases between them. Drawing the rest from reference TRBV5-1 and TRBJ2-5, the complete variable domain is KAGVTQTPRYLIKTRGQQVTLSCSPISGHRSVSWYQQTPGQGLQFLFEYFSETQRNKGNFPGRFSGRQFSNSRSEMNVSTLELGDSALYLCASSLKASSQETQYFGPGTRLLVL.

The chain combines TRBV30 with TRBJ1-1; D might be TRBD1 (5 bases). With 3 bases removed from V and 7 bases from J, the gap between germline ends came to 12 bases. This CDR3 spans 12 amino acids. Looked up from germline, CDR1 is GTSNPN and CDR2 is SVGIG (reference sequence). The CDR3: CAWRLGGGEAFF. The CDR3 region has the DNA TGTGCCTGGAGATTGGGGGGGGGTGAAGCTTTCTTT.

This chain joins TRBV2 and TRBJ1-4; the match to TRBD1 covers 7 bases. J lost 2 bases, V lost 6 bases, and 12 bases had no gene match. Per germline, CDR1 SNHLY and CDR2 FYNNEI. The CDR3 loop spans 17 amino acids. The CDR3 nucleotides read TGTGCCAGCAGCAAGGGACAGCCTCGGGGGACTAATGAAAAACTGTTTTTT. Its translation: CASSKGQPRGTNEKLFF.

The V call is TRBV19, the J call TRBJ2-7; TRBD2 is a possible D gene (6 bases). Per the germline V gene, CDR1 is LNHDA and CDR2 is SQIVND (reference sequence). This CDR3 spans 15 amino acids. V was cut by 2 bases and J by 4 bases, with 15 bases left in between. CDR3 sequence: CASSIRDSRGYEQYF. The CDR3 coding sequence is TGTGCCAGTAGTATAAGGGACTCCAGAGGGTACGAGCAGTACTTC.

The chain uses TRBV11-2 and TRBJ2-7; D not certain. V gave up 5 bases and J gave up 5 bases, with 25 bases separating them. The CDR3 totals 17 residues. From germline, CDR1 is SGHAT and CDR2 FQNNGV. The CDR3 loop reads CASSPNGWRSTTNEQYF. For the CDR3, the DNA is TGTGCCAGCAGCCCCAACGGGTGGCGGTCAACTACGAACGAGCAGTACTTC.

This chain links TRBV5-1 with TRBJ2-3; 9 bases are shared with TRBD1. CDR3 length equals 17 residues. V lost 2 bases, J lost 1 base, and 8 bases stayed unmatched. Germline values: CDR1 SGHRS, CDR2 YFSETQ. In DNA form, the CDR3 reads TGCGCCAGCAGCTTCGGGGACCGGGACAGGGGCACAGATACGCAGTATTTT. It encodes CASSFGDRDRGTDTQYF.

The rearrangement links TRBV6-5 to TRBJ1-6; TRBD1 matches at 7 bases. The CDR3 sequence is 15 residues long. CDR1 MNHEY and CDR2 SVGAGI come from the germline V gene. V lost 5 bases, J lost 7 bases, and 8 bases stayed unmatched. The DNA for the CDR3 is TGTGCCAGCAGTCCCCGACAGGGACGGAATTCACCCCTCCACTTT. Its protein product is CASSPRQGRNSPLHF.

The table lists this clone with a count of one. The CDR3 reads CASSVTGTGNVDQYF. CDR3 nucleotide sequence: TGTGCCAGCAGCGTGACCGGGACAGGGAATGTAGACCAGTACTTC. The genes are TRBV7-9 and TRBJ2-5, with 9 bases aligning to TRBD1. This CDR3 has 15 residues. J gave up 10 bases and V 5 bases, and 14 bases lay outside the gene matches. From germline, CDR1 is SEHNR and CDR2 FQNEAQ (reference sequence).

This clone has just a few counts. This chain joins TRBV4-2 and TRBJ1-5; 7 positions agree with TRBD1. V dropped 4 bases and J dropped 8; count of bases not matched to a gene: 8. In germline, CDR1 is LGHNA, CDR2 YNFKEQ. CDR3 length equals 14 residues. CDR3: CASSPETGSKPQHF. The CDR3 DNA is TGTGCCAGCAGCCCGGAGACAGGGTCTAAGCCCCAGCATTTT.

This chain uses TRBV11-2 with TRBJ2-3; D is possibly TRBD1 (5 bases). The V end was cut by 1 base, the J end by 2 bases, with 13 bases between. The CDR3 length is 16 residues. CDR1 and CDR2 (germline): SGHAT, FQNNGV. The CDR3 spells CASSLGTGSLTDTQYF. In nucleotides, the CDR3 is TGTGCCAGCAGCTTAGGTACAGGTTCCCTCACAGATACGCAGTATTTT.

J is TRBJ2-1 and V is TRBV5-6; 7 bases align to TRBD1. The CDR3 spans 15 residues. V lost 3 bases, J lost 4 bases, and 7 bases stayed unmatched. CDR1 is SGHDT, CDR2 YYEEEE, per germline. The CDR3 is CASSSHGQVYNEQFF. The CDR3 nucleotides are TGTGCCAGCAGCTCACATGGACAGGTTTACAATGAGCAGTTCTTC.

This chain uses TRBV19 with TRBJ2-1, with 10 nucleotides matching TRBD2. This CDR3 has 19 residues. V trimming: 6 bases; J trimming: 0 bases; junction bases outside the gene matches: 14. The V gene's germline CDR1 is LNHDA and CDR2 SQIVND (reference sequence). CDR3 bases: TGTGCCAGTAGCCCCATAGCGGGAGGAATATTCAGCTCCTACAATGAGCAGTTCTTC. Amino acid sequence: CASSPIAGGIFSSYNEQFF.

This clone showed up just once. Other DNA sequences in this sample translate to the same CDR3. The V call is TRBV5-1, the J call TRBJ1-2, with 12 bases that match TRBD1. V trimming: 4 bases; J trimming: 2 bases; junction bases outside the gene matches: 3. The germline V gene encodes CDR1 SGHRS and CDR2 YFSETQ. This CDR3 is 15 amino acids long. As DNA, the CDR3 is TGCGCCAGCAGCCCGGGACAGGGGGCGAACTATGGCTACACCTTC. Its translation: CASSPGQGANYGYTF.

The V and J genes are TRBV3-1 (or the pseudogene TRBV3-2) and TRBJ2-7; the D is unclear. V was pared by 6 bases and J by 0 bases, with 6 bases between. Germline V gene lookup returns CDR1 LGHDT and CDR2 YNNKEL (reference sequence). This CDR3 comprises 12 residues. CDR3: CASRSSSYEQYF. The CDR3 bases are TGTGCCAGCAGGTCGAGCTCCTACGAGCAGTACTTC.

Written as DNA, the CDR3 is TGCAGTGCTAGCCCGACGGGAGGCTACACCTTC. It is translated as CSASPTGGYTF. The rearrangement uses TRBV20-1 and TRBJ1-2; D remains unclear. This CDR3 comprises 11 residues. The ends were cut back, 3 bases at V and 8 bases at J, with 10 bases in the middle. The germline V gene encodes CDR1 DFQATT and CDR2 SNEGSKA (reference sequence).

The chain is built from TRBV11-2 and TRBJ2-7, with 8 bases fitting TRBD1. The V gene end was trimmed by 1 base and the J gene end by 5 bases; junction bases not matched to a gene: 1. The germline V gene has CDR1 SGHAT and CDR2 FQNNGV. CDR3 length: 13 residues. The CDR3 nucleotides read TGTGCCAGCAGCTTAGCAGGGGGCCACGAGCAGTACTTC. It specifies CASSLAGGHEQYF. Looking up the rest from reference TRBV11-2 and TRBJ2-7 gives the full variable domain: EAGVAQSPRYKIIEKRQSVAFWCNPISGHATLYWYQQILGQGPKLLIQFQNNGVVDDSQLPKDRFSAERLKGVDSTLKIQPAKLEDSAVYLCASSLAGGHEQYFGPGTRLTVT.

The chain links TRBV27 to TRBJ1-4; TRBD1 might be the D (5 bases). The germline V gene has CDR1 MNHEY and CDR2 SMNVEV (reference sequence). V lost 2 bases to trimming and J lost 3 bases, with 7 bases between them. The CDR3 is 14 amino acids. The CDR3 nucleotides are TGTGCCAGCAGTTTACTAGGGGCTAATGAAAAACTGTTTTTT. It encodes CASSLLGANEKLFF.

This chain links TRBV9 with TRBJ2-5, with D possibly matching TRBD1 (5 bases). CDR1 and CDR2 from the germline V gene are SGDLS and YYNGEE. Trimming pared 1 base from V and 1 base from J, leaving 5 bases between. The CDR3 is 13 amino acids. The CDR3 here is CASSVQGQETQYF. The CDR3 DNA reads as TGTGCCAGCAGCGTACAGGGCCAAGAGACCCAGTACTTC.

J is TRBJ2-5 and V is TRBV19, with 14 bases that match TRBD2. V shed 9 bases and J 9 bases; nucleotides not matched to a gene: 3. The CDR3 runs to 12 residues. In germline, CDR1 is LNHDA, CDR2 SQIVND (reference sequence). The CDR3 DNA reads as TGTGCCAGCCGACTAGCGGGGGGGTCCCAGTACTTC. The encoded protein is CASRLAGGSQYF.

The rearrangement joins TRBV6-6 to TRBJ1-5; possible D gene TRBD1, 6 bases. This CDR3 is 15 amino acids long. Trimming cost V 5 bases and J 0 bases, with 11 bases left between them. Germline CDR1 reads MNHNY; CDR2 reads SVGAGI (reference sequence). In nucleotides, the CDR3 is TGTGCCAGCAGTCAAGGGACACATAGCAATCAGCCCCAGCATTTT. Amino acid sequence: CASSQGTHSNQPQHF.